This is a list of T cell receptor beta chains from one sample in a study of T cells in Graves' hyperthyroidism and ophthalmopathy. TCRdb re-called the multiplex PCR reads through MiXCR, storing one row per CDR3 protein. The sample lists nearly 750,000 distinct CDR3 sequences, roughly a third occurring once. The sample was blood. Every receptor here comes from a middle-aged woman with Graves' hyperthyroidism. CDR3s include the opening cysteine and the closing phenylalanine or tryptophan. Fields, in order: clone size, D gene, J gene, V gene, CDR3 DNA, CDR3 protein. A D gene is named only where the DNA matches it firmly. The size field is filled for only some rows; it gives once, few, many or a size class.

many NA TRBJ1-5 TRBV19 TGTGCCAGTGGGCAGGGTGTGAATCAGCCCCAGCATTTT CASGQGVNQPQHF
few NA TRBJ2-5 TRBV12-3/TRBV12-4 TGTGCCAGCAGTTTTCAGACACTCGACCAAGAGACCCAGTACTTC CASSFQTLDQETQYF
many NA TRBJ2-7 TRBV20-1 TGCAGTGCCAAAGTCCGGGAGTACGAGCAGTACTTC CSAKVREYEQYF
many NA TRBJ1-1 TRBV2 TGTGCCAGCAAGGGGAGGGATGTCCTTGAAGCTTTCTTT CASKGRDVLEAFF
NA NA TRBJ1-1 TRBV20-1 TGCAGTGCGCCGAAGGGTCTGAACACTGAAGCTTTCTTT CSAPKGLNTEAFF
many TRBD1 TRBJ2-7 TRBV20-1 TGCAGTGCTAATAACCGGGACAGGGGAACGAGGGAGCAGTACTTC CSANNRDRGTREQYF
NA NA TRBJ1-2 TRBV12-3/TRBV12-4 TGTGCCAGCAGTCCGAACCTACAGGGCCACTATGGCTACACCTTC CASSPNLQGHYGYTF
NA NA TRBJ1-4 TRBV4-1 TGCGCCAGCAGCCAAGATTTCGGGGAAAAACTGTTTTTT CASSQDFGEKLFF
many TRBD1 TRBJ1-2 TRBV10-3 TGTGCCATCACCCTAGGGACAGGGGACGGCTATGGCTACACCTTC CAITLGTGDGYGYTF
many NA TRBJ2-7 TRBV10-1 TGCGCCAGCAGTGAGTCGTGGGGGTCCTACGAGCAGTACTTC CASSESWGSYEQYF
many TRBD1 TRBJ1-2 TRBV5-1 TGCGCCAGCAGCTCGGACAGGGAAGCGCATGGCTACACCTTC CASSSDREAHGYTF
few NA TRBJ1-5 TRBV7-2 TGTGCCAGCAGCTTAGATTCGCAGGATAGCAATCAGCCCCAGCATTTT CASSLDSQDSNQPQHF
NA TRBD1 TRBJ1-1 TRBV5-1 TGTGCCAGCAGCTCATCAAACAGGGGCACTGAAGCTTTCTTT CASSSSNRGTEAFF
NA NA TRBJ1-1 TRBV20-1 TGCAGTGCTAGAACCCCCGTGGGGGAGAGGACTGAAGCTTTCTTT CSARTPVGERTEAFF
NA TRBD1 TRBJ2-2 TRBV2 TGTGCCAGCAGTGAAAGGCGACAGGGGGACACCGGGGAGCTGTTTTTT CASSERRQGDTGELFF
NA NA TRBJ1-4 TRBV7-2 TGTGCCAGCAGCTTGTCAGGGGATGAAAAACTGTTTTTT CASSLSGDEKLFF
NA NA TRBJ1-5 TRBV10-3 TGTGCCAACAGTCCCAAGACAGGACAAAGCAATCAGCCCCAGCATTTT CANSPKTGQSNQPQHF
few NA TRBJ2-5 TRBV19 TGTGCCAGTAGTCATCTGGGTCGGGACTCTAAGACCCAGTACTTC CASSHLGRDSKTQYF
once NA TRBJ2-3 TRBV10-1 TGCGCCAGCAGAGCCGGGACCGGCGATACGCAGTATTTT CASRAGTGDTQYF
NA TRBD1 TRBJ1-3 TRBV4-1 TGCGCCAGCAGCCAGGGGGACAGGAACTATGGCTACACCATATATTTT CASSQGDRNYGYTIYF
few NA TRBJ1-3 TRBV12-3/TRBV12-4 TGTGCCAGCAGTTGGGCCGGGGACGACACCATATATTTT CASSWAGDDTIYF
once TRBD1 TRBJ2-7 TRBV2 TGTGCCAGCAGTCCAGACAGGGCTATCTACGAGCAGTACTTC CASSPDRAIYEQYF
few NA TRBJ1-5 TRBV6-5 TGTGCCAGCAGAAAGACAGTTTATAGCAATCAGCCCCAGCATTTT CASRKTVYSNQPQHF
NA NA TRBJ2-5 TRBV12-3/TRBV12-4 TGTGCAACCACGTCGGACCAAGAGACCCAGTACTTC CATTSDQETQYF
NA NA TRBJ1-1 TRBV5-4 TGTGCCAGCAGATCACTACAGGTTGGCGACACTGAAGCTTTCTTT CASRSLQVGDTEAFF
few NA TRBJ1-4 TRBV6-2/TRBV6-3 TGTGCCAGCGGGAAGAGTGAAAAACTGTTTTTT CASGKSEKLFF
many NA TRBJ2-6 TRBV7-8 TGTGCCAGCAGCATACACCACTCTGGGGCCAACGTCCTGACTTTC CASSIHHSGANVLTF
NA TRBD2 TRBJ2-5 TRBV7-9 TGTGCCAGCAGCTTAATCCTTTTACTAGCGGGCCAAGAGACCCAGTACTTC CASSLILLLAGQETQYF